These 19 T cell receptor beta chains share one sample of origin, sequenced in a study of response to subunit inactivated influenza vaccine. TCRdb used MiXCR to reprocess the RT-PCR reads, holding one entry per CDR3 protein. The sample has 500,000 to 600,000 distinct CDR3 sequences, about 10% seen once. A further study also used this sample, focusing on T cells expressing NK-cell markers. As reported in that work: TCR beta cDNA was generated via 5'RACE template switching incorporating UMIs.

Sequences were derived from PBMCs from blood, sampled on the day of vaccination. The receptors were sampled from a man aged 50 to 60 who received an inactivated influenza vaccine.

This clonotype was detected only a few times. The chain has TRBV28 and TRBJ2-3, with TRBD2 matching 12 bases. CDR1 and CDR2 (germline): MDHEN, SYDVKM. The V and J ends lost 5 bases and 5 bases, in that order; junction bases with no gene match: 5. CDR3 length equals 15 residues. The CDR3 region is CASSPSGRAVDTQYF. In nucleotides, the CDR3 is TGTGCCAGCAGTCCTAGCGGGAGGGCGGTAGATACGCAGTATTTT. Full variable domain (outside the CDR3, taken from reference TRBV28 and TRBJ2-3): DVKVTQSSRYLVKRTGEKVFLECVQDMDHENMFWYRQDPGLGLRLIYFSYDVKMKEKGDIPEGYSVSREKKERFSLILESASTNQTSMYLCASSPSGRAVDTQYFGPGTRLTVL.

As DNA, the CDR3 is TGTGCCAGCAGGACCGGACAGGGGGCTGATTACGAGCAGTTCTTC. It codes for CASRTGQGADYEQFF. The chain couples TRBV12-3 or TRBV12-4 to TRBJ2-1; TRBD1 matches 11 bases. CDR3 length: 15 amino acids. V was pared by 6 bases and J by 10 bases, with 11 bases of the junction left unmatched.

This clonotype was detected only a few times. This chain links TRBV6-2 or TRBV6-3 with TRBJ2-2; maybe TRBD1 (6 bases). Germline V gene lookup returns CDR1 MNHEY and CDR2 SVGEGT. Trimming pared 8 bases from V and 4 bases from J, leaving 14 bases between. This CDR3 has 14 residues. As DNA, the CDR3 is TGTGCCAGCTGCACAGGGTCGGGCACCGGGGAGCTGTTTTTT. Translation: CASCTGSGTGELFF.

This clonotype was picked up a small number of times. The genes are TRBV6-1 and TRBJ1-4; 7 bases align to TRBD1. V shed 3 bases, J shed 7 bases, and the junction held 2 bases outside the gene matches. This CDR3 has 13 amino acids. Germline V gives CDR1 MNHNS, CDR2 SASEGT. CDR3 residues: CASSERGREKLFF. The DNA for the CDR3 is TGTGCCAGCAGTGAGAGGGGGCGTGAAAAACTGTTTTTT.

The CDR3 nucleotides read TGTGCCAGCAGCCCCCGCAGAGGGTTTGGGTACGAGCAGTACTTC. Amino acids: CASSPRRGFGYEQYF. The chain carries TRBV14 and TRBJ2-7; weak D call: TRBD2 (5 bases). In germline, CDR1 is SGHDN, CDR2 FVKESK. CDR3 size: 15 residues. V lost 4 bases and J lost 4, with 17 bases in between. The whole variable domain, remainder taken from reference TRBV14 and TRBJ2-7, is EAGVTQFPSHSVIEKGQTVTLRCDPISGHDNLYWYRRVMGKEIKFLLHFVKESKQDESGMPNNRFLAERTGGTYSTLKVQPAELEDSGVYFCASSPRRGFGYEQYFGPGTRLTVT.

In this sample, this clonotype turned up a few times. This chain connects TRBV4-1 to TRBJ2-3, with TRBD2 identical over 7 bases. The ends lost 2 bases at V and 0 bases at J; junction bases unmatched: 5. The CDR3 runs to 16 residues. The V gene's germline CDR1 is MGHRA and CDR2 YSYEKL. The DNA of the CDR3 is TGCGCCAGCAGCCAATTGGGGCGGGAGAGCACAGATACGCAGTATTTT. The encoded protein is CASSQLGRESTDTQYF.

This clonotype has more than one count but fewer than ten. V gene TRBV5-1 combines with J gene TRBJ2-5, with a tentative D call TRBD2 (7 bases). From germline, CDR1 is SGHRS and CDR2 YFSETQ. The ends were cut back, 4 bases at V and 2 bases at J, with 12 bases in the middle. The CDR3 runs 14 residues. Here the CDR3 DNA reads TGCGCCAGCAGCGGGGGGGGCCATCAAGAGACCCAGTACTTC. It encodes CASSGGGHQETQYF.

This clonotype was seen more than once but under ten times. V usage is TRBV10-2 and J usage is TRBJ1-2, with D tentatively TRBD1 (5 bases). The V gene lost 0 bases and the J gene lost 0 bases, with 11 bases spanning the gap. The length of the CDR3 is 16 residues. Germline loops: CDR1 WSHSY, CDR2 SAAADI. CDR3 nucleotides: TGCGCCAGCAGTGAGTCGGGAAGGGGTCCTAACTATGGCTACACCTTC. Translating gives CASSESGRGPNYGYTF.

The rearrangement joins TRBV4-2 to TRBJ2-1; D unclear. V dropped 0 bases and J dropped 6 bases, with 9 bases sitting between them. The CDR3 sequence is 14 residues long. Germline values: CDR1 LGHNA, CDR2 YNFKEQ. The CDR3 bases are TGTGCCAGCAGCCAAGATACCGTCGTCAATGAGCAGTTCTTC. Translating gives CASSQDTVVNEQFF.

This clonotype was picked up a small number of times. The V and J genes are TRBV7-8 and TRBJ2-3; a possible D gene is TRBD2 (5 bases). Germline V lookup: CDR1 SGHVS, CDR2 FQNEAQ. V dropped 7 bases and J dropped 3 bases, with 11 bases sitting between them. This CDR3 has 13 amino acids. Written as DNA, the CDR3 is TGTGCCAGCACCGAGGGCGTAACAGATACGCAGTATTTT. As protein: CASTEGVTDTQYF.

V usage is TRBV6-2 or TRBV6-3 and J usage is TRBJ2-5, with no clear D. V shed 4 bases and J shed 3 bases, with 12 bases lying between them. Germline lookup yields CDR1 MNHEY and CDR2 SVGEGT. This CDR3 is built from 14 residues. The CDR3 reads CASSSVGAKETQYF. CDR3 nucleotide sequence: TGTGCCAGCAGTTCGGTCGGAGCGAAAGAGACCCAGTACTTC.

The rearrangement uses TRBV28 and TRBJ2-6, with 8 positions matching TRBD1. The CDR3 sequence is 17 residues long. J was trimmed by 3 bases and V by 8 bases; bases with no gene match: 12. In germline, CDR1 is MDHEN, CDR2 SYDVKM. This CDR3 is CASSTGVGLGGANVLTF. CDR3 sequence (DNA): TGTGCCAGCTCGACAGGGGTTGGATTGGGTGGGGCCAACGTCCTGACTTTC.

The chain joins TRBV30 to TRBJ1-4; D perhaps matches TRBD1 (6 bases). Germline V gene data show CDR1 as GTSNPN and CDR2 as SVGIG (reference sequence). The CDR3 covers 14 residues. Trimming stripped 0 bases from V and 7 bases from J, with 12 bases between. Here the CDR3 DNA reads TGTGCCTGGAGTGTGAGGGGGGCGGGTGAAAAACTGTTTTTT. Translated: CAWSVRGAGEKLFF.

The gene calls are TRBV16 and TRBJ2-7; D uncertain. Per the germline V gene, CDR1 is KGHSY and CDR2 is FQNENV. The CDR3 is 13 amino acids. V was shortened by 2 bases and J by 4 bases, with 9 bases between the two germline ends. CDR3 in DNA: TGTGCCAGCAGCCAAACAGTTTTGTACGAGCAGTACTTC. Its protein product is CASSQTVLYEQYF.

This clonotype was counted at least ten times. The chain is built from TRBV9 and TRBJ2-3; the match to TRBD2 covers 7 bases. The germline V gene encodes CDR1 SGDLS and CDR2 YYNGEE. This CDR3 contains 16 residues. Unmatched junction bases numbered 8, after V lost 3 bases and J lost 1 base. Here the CDR3 reads CASSASREGRTDTQYF. The CDR3 region has the DNA TGTGCCAGCAGCGCCTCAAGGGAGGGCCGCACAGATACGCAGTATTTT.

In this sample, this clonotype turned up a few times. This chain connects TRBV4-1 to TRBJ2-1; the D call may be TRBD1 or TRBD2 (5 bases each). The CDR3 contains 20 residues. The V gene lost 1 base and the J gene lost 4 bases, with 26 bases spanning the gap. Germline assignment: CDR1 MGHRA and CDR2 YSYEKL. In DNA, the CDR3 is TGCGCCAGCAGCCAAGTGTCGGGGATCAGTCGGGGCGGTGGTTACAATGAGCAGTTCTTC. Translation gives CASSQVSGISRGGGYNEQFF.

This sequence joins TRBV18 and TRBJ1-1; TRBD1 is a possible D gene (5 bases). With 3 bases removed from V and 11 bases from J, the gap between germline ends came to 13 bases. The CDR3 is made up of 12 amino acids. CDR1 is KGHSH, CDR2 LQKENI, per germline. Here the CDR3 DNA reads TGTGCCAGCTCACCGCGAAGGACAAGGGCTTTCTTT. Encoded protein: CASSPRRTRAFF.

CDR3 in amino acids: CASSLLGTSGDPFGTDTQYF. The CDR3 region has the DNA TGTGCCAGCAGCTTGTTGGGCACTAGCGGGGACCCGTTTGGCACAGATACGCAGTATTTT. The V gene is TRBV5-4, the J gene TRBJ2-3; 10 positions agree with TRBD2. V shed 1 base and J 1 base; nucleotides not matched to a gene: 15. The CDR3 sequence is 20 residues long. Looked up from germline, CDR1 is SGHNT and CDR2 is YYREEE (reference sequence). Drawing the rest from reference TRBV5-4 and TRBJ2-3, the complete variable domain is ETGVTQSPTHLIKTRGQQVTLRCSSQSGHNTVSWYQQALGQGPQFIFQYYREEENGRGNFPPRFSGLQFPNYSSELNVNALELDDSALYLCASSLLGTSGDPFGTDTQYFGPGTRLTVL.

V usage is TRBV27 and J usage is TRBJ2-3, with TRBD1 identical over 11 bases. Unmatched junction bases numbered 8, after V lost 3 bases and J lost 6 bases. This CDR3 contains 16 residues. Germline lookup yields CDR1 MNHEY and CDR2 SMNVEV (reference sequence). CDR3 coding DNA: TGTGCCAGCAGTTTGTCCCTGGGACAGGGGGTGGATACGCAGTATTTT. Protein sequence: CASSLSLGQGVDTQYF.